The T cell receptor (beta chain) under discussion was sequenced for a study of neurological immune-mediated disorders. Study results and caveats: The greatest degree of TCR clonal expansion was observed in HTLV-1-associated myelopathy, with the lowest in multiple sclerosis, below that of healthy controls. The repertoires of 18 of 34 multiple sclerosis patients fell into one related-CDR3 cluster (a possible signature) under phylogenetic grouping.

CDR3 length: 14 amino acids. The germline CDR1 and CDR2 sequences are SGHDT and YYEEEE. Synthesis of cDNA was performed by 5'RACE using 10-nucleotide random UMIs. MiXCR was run by TCRdb on the 5' RACE reads, yielding one entry per CDR3 protein. Here the sample spans about 66,000 distinct CDR3 sequences, less than 5.5% being singletons. A total of 2 million PBMCs stored at -80 degrees C provided the unsorted libraries. This clonotype was counted between two and nine times. Its target is unknown. At one of its ends the junction is not consistent with the germline gene, which may arise from a read error. The clonotype comes from a young man with multiple sclerosis. V and J are TRBV5-6 and TRBJ1-6; D is unclear. The sequenced sample was PBMCs. The DNA of the CDR3 is TGTGCCAGCAGCTTGAGAGGGTTCAATTCACCCCTCAACTTT. The encoded protein is CASSLRGFNSPLNF.